Shown below are 27 T cell receptor beta chains from a single sample sequenced in a study of blood T cell repertoires in COVID-19. Clones were sequenced by immunoSEQ multiplex PCR, and TCRdb holds only the in-frame ones, with some missing. The repertoire holds around 330,000 clones, with around 90% as singletons. The sample was PBMCs or T cells enriched from blood (not recorded which). These receptors came from a man aged 55 to 70 who had recovered from COVID-19.

This clone was seen only a few times. The chain joins TRBV7-9 to TRBJ2-2, with D maybe TRBD2 (6 bases). The CDR3 is made up of 15 amino acids. In germline, CDR1 is SEHNR, CDR2 FQNEAQ (reference sequence). V lost 0 bases, J lost 5 bases, and 10 bases lay in between. The CDR3 sequence: CASSLAGSYTGELFF. CDR3 DNA sequence: TGTGCCAGCAGCTTAGCCGGGAGTTATACCGGGGAGCTGTTTTTT.

The chain links TRBV15 to TRBJ2-5; TRBD2 matches at 9 bases. This CDR3 region has 16 residues. The germline gives CDR1 LNHNV, CDR2 YYDKDF (reference sequence). After removal of 0 bases from V and 5 bases from J, the junction contained 7 bases not matched to a gene. Written as DNA, the CDR3 is TGTGCCACCAGCAGAGAATTTGCGGGAGGGCCTGAGACCCAGTACTTC. It translates to CATSREFAGGPETQYF.

The V gene is TRBV7-8, the J gene TRBJ2-5; the D is unclear. Germline CDR1 and CDR2: SGHVS and FQNEAQ. V lost 2 bases and J 2 bases, leaving 27 bases between the germline ends. The CDR3 contains 20 residues. DNA of the CDR3: TGTGCCAGCAGCTTAAAGGTTCGGCAGGTGGTTGATTTACTGCAAGAGACCCAGTACTTC. Protein: CASSLKVRQVVDLLQETQYF.

The chain couples TRBV9 to TRBJ1-2; TRBD1 might be the D (5 bases). Germline CDR1 reads SGDLS; CDR2 reads YYNGEE. This CDR3 is built from 16 residues. V shed 0 bases and J shed 4 bases, with 16 bases lying between them. CDR3 sequence: CASSVEVVGGSYGYTF. In DNA, the CDR3 is TGTGCCAGCAGCGTAGAGGTCGTGGGGGGGTCCTATGGCTACACCTTC.

This chain uses TRBV5-1 with TRBJ1-1; maybe TRBD1 (5 bases). The V gene lost 4 bases and the J gene lost 1 base, with 11 bases spanning the gap. Germline V gene data show CDR1 as SGHRS and CDR2 as YFSETQ. The CDR3 runs to 14 residues. The CDR3 protein is CASSGDGRNTEAFF. DNA of the CDR3: TGCGCCAGCAGCGGGGACGGGAGGAACACTGAAGCTTTCTTT.

The genes are TRBV9 and TRBJ1-3; D gene uncertain. The V end was cut by 2 bases, the J end by 2 bases, with 11 bases between. The CDR3 consists of 15 residues. Germline loops: CDR1 SGDLS, CDR2 YYNGEE. The CDR3 bases are TGTGCCAGCAGCGTTGGGTACAGAACTGGAAACACCATATATTTT. Amino acid sequence: CASSVGYRTGNTIYF.

This rearrangement joins TRBV5-4 to TRBJ2-7; the match to TRBD1 covers 7 bases. Trimming at V came to 2 bases and at J to 2 bases, leaving 10 bases not matched to a gene. The CDR3 has 16 residues. CDR1 is SGHNT, CDR2 YYREEE, per germline (reference sequence). The CDR3 bases are TGTGCCAGCAGCTTTTTTCCCCCGGGACAGACCTACGAGCAGTACTTC. Translated: CASSFFPPGQTYEQYF. Supplemented by reference TRBV5-4 and TRBJ2-7, the full variable domain reads ETGVTQSPTHLIKTRGQQVTLRCSSQSGHNTVSWYQQALGQGPQFIFQYYREEENGRGNFPPRFSGLQFPNYSSELNVNALELDDSALYLCASSFFPPGQTYEQYFGPGTRLTVT.

V gene TRBV24-1 combines with J gene TRBJ1-1, with TRBD1 matching over 12 bases. The CDR3 runs 18 residues. Germline trimming cut 5 bases from V and 1 base from J; bases unmatched to any gene: 10. CDR1 is KGHDR and CDR2 is SFDVKD in the germline V gene. CDR3 region: CATSASPPGQGANTEAFF. In DNA, the CDR3 is TGTGCCACCAGTGCCTCACCTCCGGGACAGGGGGCGAACACTGAAGCTTTCTTT.

The chain recombines TRBV7-2 with TRBJ2-1, with no clear D. V lost 7 bases and J lost 4, with 11 bases in between. From germline, CDR1 is SGHTA and CDR2 FQGNSA. The CDR3 loop spans 13 amino acids. CDR3 sequence: CASTKTGYNEQFF. The CDR3 DNA is TGTGCCAGCACCAAGACTGGATACAATGAGCAGTTCTTC.

The rearrangement links TRBV5-1 to TRBJ1-4; D is ambiguous. Germline values: CDR1 SGHRS, CDR2 YFSETQ. This CDR3 has 15 residues. V lost 5 bases to trimming and J lost 3 bases, with 14 bases between them. CDR3 in DNA: TGCGCCAGCAGAGAATCAGTTGCAGCTAATGAAAAACTGTTTTTT. This encodes CASRESVAANEKLFF.

The CDR3 DNA reads as TGCGCCAGCAGCCAAGAGGCGCAGGGGTTTCAGCCCCAGCATTTT. It yields the protein CASSQEAQGFQPQHF. The V call is TRBV4-3, the J call TRBJ1-5, with D possibly matching TRBD1 (6 bases). Germline values: CDR1 LGHNA, CDR2 YSLEER. CDR3 size: 15 residues. V lost 0 bases, J lost 6 bases, and 12 bases lay in between.

The chain employs TRBV9 and TRBJ1-1; D is ambiguous. The V gene's germline CDR1 is SGDLS and CDR2 YYNGEE. V lost 0 bases, J lost 8 bases, and 11 bases lay in between. The CDR3 has 13 amino acids. As DNA, the CDR3 is TGTGCCAGCAGCGTAGACGGCAGGCAGGAAGCTTTCTTT. It encodes CASSVDGRQEAFF. Full variable domain (remainder filled in from reference TRBV9 and TRBJ1-1): DSGVTQTPKHLITATGQRVTLRCSPRSGDLSVYWYQQSLDQGLQFLIQYYNGEERAKGNILERFSAQQFPDLHSELNLSSLELGDSALYFCASSVDGRQEAFFGQGTRLTVV.

The V and J genes are TRBV7-9 and TRBJ2-1, with 9 bases lining up with TRBD2. The CDR3 has 13 amino acids. Germline assignment: CDR1 SEHNR and CDR2 FQNEAQ (reference sequence). Trimming removed 5 bases from V and 6 bases from J; junction bases left unmatched: 2. The CDR3 loop is CASSSSGGNEQFF. The CDR3 DNA reads TGTGCCAGCAGCAGTAGCGGGGGCAATGAGCAGTTCTTC.

This clone was seen a single time. This chain links TRBV7-9 with TRBJ1-1; unclear D gene. V dropped 3 bases and J dropped 3 bases, with 2 bases sitting between them. CDR1 is SEHNR and CDR2 is FQNEAQ in the germline V gene (reference sequence). This CDR3 comprises 11 residues. The CDR3 is CASSFDTEAFF. In nucleotides, the CDR3 is TGTGCCAGCAGCTTCGACACTGAAGCTTTCTTT.

A remark on this clone: One end of the junction does not line up with germline, which may come from a read error. The gene calls are TRBV9 and TRBJ1-3, with D perhaps TRBD1 (6 bases). The CDR3 contains 16 residues. Per germline, CDR1 SGDLS and CDR2 YYNGEE. The CDR3 DNA reads TGTGCCAGCAGCGTCTACCAGGGGTTCTCTGAAAACACCATATATTTT. Translated: CASSVYQGFSENTIYF.

The chain joins TRBV10-3 to TRBJ1-1; D might be TRBD1 (6 bases). The V gene's germline CDR1 is ENHRY and CDR2 SYGVKD. The CDR3 runs to 15 residues. V was shortened by 10 bases and J by 1 base, with 19 bases between the two germline ends. The CDR3 DNA is TGTGCCACCAGACGCGACAGGTACGAGAACACTGAAGCTTTCTTT. It is translated as CATRRDRYENTEAFF.

The chain joins TRBV7-2 to TRBJ1-1; 7 bases agree with TRBD1. Germline CDR1 and CDR2: SGHTA and FQGNSA. V was clipped by 2 bases and J by 6 bases; unmatched bases: 12. The CDR3 is 16 residues long. Here the CDR3 reads CASSLLIGRGLSEAFF. The DNA for the CDR3 is TGTGCCAGCAGCTTATTAATCGGGAGGGGGCTCTCTGAAGCTTTCTTT.

This clone was recorded only once. The V gene is TRBV6-5, the J gene TRBJ1-3, with TRBD1 as a possible D gene (6 bases). The V gene lost 0 bases and the J gene lost 2 bases, with 11 bases spanning the gap. Germline-derived CDR1 and CDR2 are MNHEY and SVGAGI. The CDR3 is 16 amino acids. CDR3 coding DNA: TGTGCCAGCAGTTACTCTGGCAGGGGAACTGGAAACACCATATATTTT. Translating it yields CASSYSGRGTGNTIYF.

The genes are TRBV3-1 (or the pseudogene TRBV3-2) and TRBJ1-3; D remains ambiguous. From germline, CDR1 is LGHDT and CDR2 YNNKEL (reference sequence). The CDR3 length is 15 residues. The V end lost 4 bases, the J end lost 0 bases, and 10 bases lay between the germline ends. The CDR3 DNA reads as TGTGCCAGCAGCCCCCTAGGATACTCTGGAAACACCATATATTTT. This encodes CASSPLGYSGNTIYF.

The chain combines TRBV5-1 with TRBJ2-2; perhaps TRBD2 as D (6 bases). Looked up from germline, CDR1 is SGHRS and CDR2 is YFSETQ. The CDR3 is 14 amino acids. The germline V and J ends were trimmed by 3 bases and 3 bases, with 9 bases remaining between them. The CDR3 DNA sequence: TGCGCCAGCAGCTGGGCGGGGCACACCGGGGAGCTGTTTTTT. It translates to CASSWAGHTGELFF.

In its sample, this clone was seen a few times. The chain uses TRBV7-2 and TRBJ1-2; the match to TRBD1 covers 9 bases. Per the germline V gene, CDR1 is SGHTA and CDR2 is FQGNSA. This CDR3 spans 15 amino acids. The V gene end was trimmed by 1 base and the J gene end by 4 bases; junction bases not matched to a gene: 4. CDR3 protein: CASSLDGTGIYGYTF. The CDR3 bases are TGTGCCAGCAGCTTAGATGGGACAGGGATCTATGGCTACACCTTC.

This clone was counted once. J is TRBJ2-7 and V is TRBV6-5; TRBD1 matches 10 bases. The CDR3 runs 14 residues. Germline CDR1 is MNHEY and CDR2 is SVGAGI. J was trimmed by 2 bases and V by 4 bases; bases with no gene match: 2. In DNA form, the CDR3 reads TGTGCCAGCAGTTTTGACAGGGGGCCCTACGAGCAGTACTTC. Translated: CASSFDRGPYEQYF.

A single count supports this clone. The chain combines TRBV3-1 (or the pseudogene TRBV3-2) with TRBJ1-1; a weak D match, TRBD1 (5 bases). Per the germline V gene, CDR1 is LGHDT and CDR2 is YNNKEL (reference sequence). This CDR3 contains 14 residues. Trimming removed 7 bases at V and 2 bases at J, with 14 bases between. CDR3 region: CASTQGLTNTEAFF. In nucleotides, the CDR3 is TGTGCCAGCACCCAGGGACTCACAAACACTGAAGCTTTCTTT.

V gene TRBV18 combines with J gene TRBJ1-3; 7 bases map to TRBD1. There are 17 residues in the CDR3. CDR1 and CDR2 from the germline V gene are KGHSH and LQKENI. Trimming cost V 8 bases and J 0 bases; bases outside gene matches: 13. The CDR3 spells CASVRDREQSSGNTIYF. CDR3 DNA sequence: TGTGCCAGCGTCCGGGACAGAGAACAGAGCTCTGGAAACACCATATATTTT.

The rearrangement uses TRBV4-2 and TRBJ2-3, with 8 positions matching TRBD2. The J segment lost 4 bases and the V segment lost 0 bases, leaving 3 bases of the junction unmatched. The CDR3 totals 15 residues. The germline CDR1 and CDR2 sequences are LGHNA and YNFKEQ. In nucleotides, the CDR3 is TGTGCCAGCAGCCAAGAAACGGGGGGGTCAGATACGCAGTATTTT. Protein product: CASSQETGGSDTQYF.

The chain links TRBV29-1 to TRBJ2-7, with 7 nucleotides matching TRBD2. After removal of 4 bases from V and 7 bases from J, the junction contained 4 bases not matched to a gene. This CDR3 contains 11 residues. Germline V gene sequence: CDR1 SQVTM, CDR2 ANQGSEA. CDR3 loop: CSVGGGLEQYF. The DNA for the CDR3 is TGCAGCGTTGGGGGGGGTCTGGAGCAGTACTTC.

The chain employs TRBV9 and TRBJ2-3; TRBD2 aligns across 7 bases. The V gene end was trimmed by 2 bases and the J gene end by 2 bases; junction bases not matched to a gene: 8. The length of the CDR3 is 16 residues. CDR1 and CDR2 from the germline V gene are SGDLS and YYNGEE. The CDR3 is CASSVRAGELTDTQYF. In nucleotides, the CDR3 is TGTGCCAGCAGCGTTAGGGCGGGAGAGCTCACAGATACGCAGTATTTT.